A selection of T cell receptor beta chains follows, all from one sample in a study of blood T cells in healthy people across ages. TCRdb ran MiXCR on the 5' RACE reads and lists one entry per CDR3 protein. This table has around 700,000 distinct CDR3 sequences, 25% appearing once. In addition, the sample was reused for a study of T cells of mothers and their children.

Input material: blood. Receptors were obtained from a boy aged 5-17 years in good health. Both conserved end residues are part of each CDR3. D genes are given only for firm matches. A clone size is listed for some rows: how often the clone was seen (once, few, many), or a class if it is expanded.

abundance,d_gene,v_gene,j_gene,len,CDR3nt,CDR3aa
.,.,TRBV4-1,TRBJ2-5,16,TGCGCCAGCAGCCAAGATCTAGGCGGCGCCCTAGAGACCCAGTACTTC,CASSQDLGGALETQYF
.,.,TRBV4-2,TRBJ2-1,13,TGTGCCAGCAGCAGGGGGGGTATCAATGAGCAGTTCTTC,CASSRGGINEQFF
.,TRBD2,TRBV7-8,TRBJ2-1,14,TGTGCCAGCAGCTCACTAGCGACCCGTAATGAGCAGTTCTTC,CASSSLATRNEQFF
.,.,TRBV6-5,TRBJ2-7,13,TGTGCCAGCAGCGAGACCAACAGCTACGAGCAGTACTTC,CASSETNSYEQYF
few,.,TRBV28,TRBJ2-7,19,TGTGCCAGCAGTTCCCCCAGAGGGTCCTCAGGGGCTCCACTACGCGAGCAGTACTTC,CASSSPRGSSGAPLREQYF
.,.,TRBV28,TRBJ1-1,14,TGTGCCAGCAGGATAACAGCCTCGAACACTGAAGCTTTCTTT,CASRITASNTEAFF
few,.,TRBV6-4,TRBJ2-2,16,TGTGCCAGCAGGGACCCCCCCGGAGATTACACCGGGGAGCTGTTTTTT,CASRDPPGDYTGELFF
few,TRBD1,TRBV29-1,TRBJ2-4,14,TGCAGCGTTGAAGATGGGGGACAGGGAGACATTCAGTACTTC,CSVEDGGQGDIQYF
.,.,TRBV7-6,TRBJ1-2,18,TGTGCCAGCAGCTTTCTACGGACACGACTATCCCTATACTATGGCTACACCTTC,CASSFLRTRLSLYYGYTF
.,TRBD1,TRBV29-1,TRBJ2-7,13,TGCAGCGTGCTTCCGGGACAGGGCTACGAGCAGTACTTC,CSVLPGQGYEQYF
.,.,TRBV10-3,TRBJ2-7,15,TGTGCCATCAGTGCGGGGGCCTTAAGCTCCTACGAGCAGTACTTC,CAISAGALSSYEQYF
.,.,TRBV30,TRBJ2-2,13,TGTGCCCTAATAGAGGGGAACACCGGGGAGCTGTTTTTT,CALIEGNTGELFF
once,TRBD2,TRBV4-3,TRBJ2-1,17,TGCGCCAGCAGCCAAGATCGCAGCGGGGGGGCCTACAATGAGCAGTTCTTC,CASSQDRSGGAYNEQFF
.,TRBD2,TRBV7-2,TRBJ2-5,17,TGTGCCAGCAGCTCTCTACTAGCGGGAAGGGGGGAAGAGACCCAGTACTTC,CASSSLLAGRGEETQYF
few,.,TRBV24-1,TRBJ2-5,15,TGTGCCACCAGTGATTTTCGGGGTTCCCAAGAGACCCAGTACTTC,CATSDFRGSQETQYF
.,.,TRBV6-2/TRBV6-3,TRBJ1-1,16,TGTGCCAGCAGTCGATGGACCATGGGGTTGAACACTGAAGCTTTCTTT,CASSRWTMGLNTEAFF
few,TRBD2,TRBV7-2,TRBJ2-3,14,TGTGCCAGCAGTTTAGCGGGAGGGGGTTATACGCAGTATTTT,CASSLAGGGYTQYF
many,TRBD1,TRBV28,TRBJ1-4,16,TGTGCCAGCAGCTCTCCGGGGACAGGGACTCGGGAAAAACTGTTTTTT,CASSSPGTGTREKLFF
.,.,TRBV4-3,TRBJ1-4,17,TGCGCCAGCAGCCAAGATGGGAGATATGCAACTAATGAAAAACTGTTTTTT,CASSQDGRYATNEKLFF
.,TRBD1,TRBV9,TRBJ2-7,14,TGTGCCAGCAGCGTCGGACAGGGTGGTAACGAGCAGTACTTC,CASSVGQGGNEQYF
few,.,TRBV7-9,TRBJ2-7,15,TGTCCCAGCAGCTTAGTTCCCGCGAGCTCCTACGAGCAGTACTTC,CPSSLVPASSYEQYF
.,TRBD1,TRBV11-1,TRBJ2-3,16,TGTGCCAGCAGCCTGGGACAGGGCGGGGGCACAGATACGCAGTATTTT,CASSLGQGGGTDTQYF
few,TRBD1,TRBV7-2,TRBJ2-5,14,TGTGCCAGCAGCCCTCGGGACAGTATGGAGACCCAGTACTTC,CASSPRDSMETQYF
many,.,TRBV12-5,TRBJ2-5,15,TGTGCTAGTGGTTTGAATCGAGCGTCGCAAGAGACCCAGTACTTC,CASGLNRASQETQYF